These 3 T cell receptor beta chains came from one sample sequenced in a study of cytomegalovirus exposure and HLA in healthy donors. The PCR used 60 Vbeta and 13 Jbeta primers. The repertoire was sequenced with immunoSEQ multiplex PCR; TCRdb's copy has only in-frame clones and lacks some. This sample carries around 150,000 clones, around 83% of them seen once, and the ten largest clones take less than 1%. Sequencing was done on a sample of PBMCs. These receptor sequences come from a girl aged 2 to 10 in good health and CMV-seropositive.

The rearrangement uses TRBV6-5 and TRBJ2-7; 9 positions agree with TRBD1. The V segment lost 10 bases and the J segment 5 bases; nucleotides outside the gene matches: 9. The CDR3 consists of 13 residues. Germline CDR1 is MNHEY and CDR2 is SVGAGI. DNA for the CDR3: TGTGCCACCCTGGGACAGGGTAGCCACGAGCAGTACTTC. Its protein is CATLGQGSHEQYF.

The chain has TRBV18 and TRBJ2-3; D not certain. With 3 bases removed from V and 0 bases from J, the gap between germline ends came to 7 bases. The V gene's germline CDR1 is KGHSH and CDR2 LQKENI. The CDR3 covers 14 residues. In nucleotides, the CDR3 is TGTGCCAGCTCACCTCCCTCTAGCACAGATACGCAGTATTTT. It encodes CASSPPSSTDTQYF. Drawing the rest from reference TRBV18 and TRBJ2-3, the complete variable domain is NAGVMQNPRHLVRRRGQEARLRCSPMKGHSHVYWYRQLPEEGLKFMVYLQKENIIDESGMPKERFSAEFPKEGPSILRIQQVVRGDSAAYFCASSPPSSTDTQYFGPGTRLTVL.

This clone was seen a single time. Additional DNA sequences in this sample encode the identical CDR3. The rearrangement joins TRBV9 to TRBJ2-2, with D perhaps matching TRBD2 (5 bases). The CDR3 is 15 residues long. V shed 0 bases and J shed 0 bases, with 6 bases lying between them. Per the germline V gene, CDR1 is SGDLS and CDR2 is YYNGEE. The CDR3 DNA is TGTGCCAGCAGCGTAGGGGGAGCGAACACCGGGGAGCTGTTTTTT. Amino acids: CASSVGGANTGELFF.